This entry lists 16 T cell receptor beta chains sequenced from one sample in a study of metastatic and nonmetastatic thyroid tumors. Using MiXCR, TCRdb reanalyzed the PCR reads. The sample holds around 28,000 clones, around 15% seen once. Every patient underwent thyroid surgery untreated. The sequenced material came from blood. These receptor sequences come from a female donor with papillary thyroid cancer or a benign thyroid nodule (not recorded which). Some clones in this sample may be carry-over from other donors' samples.

By its share, this clone is medium-sized. A junction boundary mismatches the germline segment, possibly from a read error. The chain carries TRBV12-3 or TRBV12-4 and TRBJ2-7; D tentatively reads TRBD1 or TRBD2 (5 bases each). CDR3 length equals 13 residues. CDR3: CASSLINYRDLSF. The CDR3 DNA reads as TGTGCCAGCAGTTTAATAAATTACCGGGACCTTTCCTTC.

There are many counts of this clone. The chain employs TRBV3-1 and TRBJ2-2; D uncertain. The germline V gene encodes CDR1 LGHDT and CDR2 YNNKEL (reference sequence). Trimming cost V 3 bases and J 4 bases, with 9 bases left between them. The length of the CDR3 is 14 residues. The DNA of the CDR3 is TGTGCCAGCAGCCAGGCGGCCCGCACCGGGGAGCTGTTTTTT. Translating gives CASSQAARTGELFF.

This clone occurred many times. CDR3 in DNA: TGTGCCAGTGTTACGACAGGGTGGAACACTGAAGCTTTCTTT. It encodes CASVTTGWNTEAFF. The rearrangement joins TRBV19 to TRBJ1-1; 7 nucleotides line up with TRBD1. Trimming removed 8 bases from V and 1 base from J; junction bases left unmatched: 7. The CDR3 is made up of 14 amino acids. Per germline, CDR1 LNHDA and CDR2 SQIVND (reference sequence). The full variable domain, rest sourced from reference TRBV19 and TRBJ1-1, is DGGITQSPKYLFRKEGQNVTLSCEQNLNHDAMYWYRQDPGQGLRLIYYSQIVNDFQKGDIAEGYSVSREKKESFPLTVTSAQKNPTAFYLCASVTTGWNTEAFFGQGTRLTVV.

This clone was counted a few times. The gene calls are TRBV7-3 and TRBJ2-2, with TRBD2 matching over 7 bases. The V segment lost 4 bases and the J segment 4 bases; nucleotides outside the gene matches: 6. Germline CDR1 reads SGHTA; CDR2 reads FQGTGA. The CDR3 is 15 amino acids. The CDR3 region has the DNA TGTGCCAGCAGCTCTCGGGGCGGGGGCACCGGGGAGCTGTTTTTT. The encoded protein is CASSSRGGGTGELFF.

This clone was recorded at least ten times. This sequence joins TRBV7-9 and TRBJ1-6; D might be TRBD1 (5 bases). This CDR3 contains 15 residues. Germline-derived CDR1 and CDR2 are SEHNR and FQNEAQ (reference sequence). The V and J ends lost 6 bases and 7 bases respectively, with 16 bases between them. DNA for the CDR3: TGTGCCAGCAGTACGGGCTATCGGGGGAATTCACCCCTCCACTTT. This gives the protein CASSTGYRGNSPLHF.

This clone has a count of ten or more. Other DNA variants within this sample encode the same CDR3. The V and J genes are TRBV11-1 and TRBJ2-1; 12 nucleotides agree with TRBD2. The CDR3 is 15 residues long. Germline lookup yields CDR1 SGHAT and CDR2 FQDESV (reference sequence). V shed 5 bases, J shed 7 bases, and the junction held 6 bases outside the gene matches. CDR3 sequence: CASSPRLAGDNEQFF. In DNA form, the CDR3 reads TGTGCCAGCAGCCCTCGACTAGCGGGAGATAATGAGCAGTTCTTC.

This clone was observed a handful of times. V usage is TRBV27 and J usage is TRBJ2-7, with TRBD1 as a possible D gene (5 bases). Trimming left V 5 bases short and J 4 bases short, with 15 bases between. Germline lookup yields CDR1 MNHEY and CDR2 SMNVEV (reference sequence). CDR3 size: 14 residues. The CDR3 nucleotides are TGTGCCAGCAGTACCCCGCAGGGCGTTTACGAGCAGTACTTC. Residues: CASSTPQGVYEQYF.

This clone was seen many times. The chain's CDR3 is CASRGDSNTGELFF. Here the CDR3 DNA reads TGTGCCAGCAGGGGTGACAGTAACACCGGGGAGCTGTTTTTT. The chain links TRBV6-1 to TRBJ2-2; a weak D match, TRBD1 (5 bases). The germline gives CDR1 MNHNS, CDR2 SASEGT. Deletions cut 6 bases from V and 2 bases from J, with 10 bases between. CDR3 length equals 14 residues.

Ten or more counts support this clone. A read error may be the cause here, since a much bigger clone is one base away. The chain couples TRBV28 to TRBJ1-2; no clear D gene. V was clipped by 4 bases and J by 4 bases, with 16 bases between them. CDR3 length: 15 residues. Germline values: CDR1 MDHEN, CDR2 SYDVKM. CDR3: CASSSGPDTTYGYTF. The CDR3 coding sequence is TGTGCCAGCAGTTCAGGTCCTGACACAACCTATGGCTACACCTTC.

This clone was picked up many times. The chain combines TRBV4-1 with TRBJ1-2; D unclear. There are 16 residues in the CDR3. V shed 2 bases and J shed 2 bases, with 15 bases lying between them. Germline V gene sequence: CDR1 MGHRA, CDR2 YSYEKL. CDR3 sequence (DNA): TGCGCCAGCAGCCAACTACCCATTGAAGGAAACTATGGCTACACCTTC. This gives the protein CASSQLPIEGNYGYTF.

To note about this clone: Given a much more abundant clone one base away, this may be a read error. The chain couples TRBV11-3 to TRBJ2-3; maybe TRBD1 (6 bases). From germline, CDR1 is SGHNT and CDR2 YENEEA. V was trimmed by 4 bases and J by 2 bases, leaving 13 bases between them. The CDR3 runs 15 residues. CDR3 in amino acids: CASSSRDTVTDTQYF. The CDR3 region has the DNA TGTGCCAGCAGCTCCAGGGACACCGTCACAGATACGCAGTATTTT.

This clone has ten or more counts. The rearrangement uses TRBV11-3 and TRBJ2-2; no definite D call. There are 12 residues in the CDR3. The V end lost 5 bases, the J end lost 6 bases, and 7 bases lay between the germline ends. Germline CDR1 is SGHNT and CDR2 is YENEEA. The CDR3 reads CASSPPSGELFF. CDR3 DNA sequence: TGTGCCAGCAGCCCCCCCTCCGGGGAGCTGTTTTTT.

This sequence joins TRBV5-4 and TRBJ1-2; D call uncertain. Trimming cost V 4 bases and J 3 bases, with 19 bases left between them. The germline CDR1 and CDR2 sequences are SGHNT and YYREEE (reference sequence). There are 16 residues in the CDR3. CDR3 nucleotides: TGTGCCAGCAGCCCATGGTGTGGGGTCGGAGACTATGGCTACACCTTC. Protein product: CASSPWCGVGDYGYTF.

This clone was recorded many times. This may be a read error: a much more frequent sequence differs by one nucleotide. Distinct nucleotide sequences in the sample also encode this CDR3. J is TRBJ1-2 and V is TRBV24-1; D might be TRBD1 (6 bases). Deletions cut 9 bases from V and 4 bases from J, with 14 bases between. Germline loops: CDR1 KGHDR, CDR2 SFDVKD. The CDR3 is made up of 13 amino acids. The CDR3 DNA follows: TGTGCCACCGAACCCGGCAGGGGCTATGGCTACACCTTC. It specifies CATEPGRGYGYTF.

This clone occurred a few times. This sequence joins TRBV5-4 and TRBJ2-2; D is uncertain. V was trimmed by 4 bases and J by 0 bases, leaving 13 bases between them. In germline, CDR1 is SGHNT, CDR2 YYREEE (reference sequence). The CDR3 runs 16 residues. CDR3 nucleotides: TGTGCCAGCAGCCCGATAGAGTCGGCGAACACCGGGGAGCTGTTTTTT. Translation gives CASSPIESANTGELFF.

This clone was counted at least ten times. V and J are TRBV20-1 and TRBJ1-5; TRBD1 is a possible D gene (5 bases). V lost 6 bases, J lost 7 bases, and 16 bases lay in between. The CDR3 consists of 13 residues. Germline CDR1 and CDR2: DFQATT and SNEGSKA (reference sequence). CDR3 bases: TGCAGTGCCAGGGCGAGCCCCTGGCAGCCCCAGCATTTT. Its translation: CSARASPWQPQHF.